Below, one TCR beta chain is given with its context. The target antigen is unknown. The data were obtained in a study of monozygotic twins with inflammatory bowel disease. Every TCR library used approximately 4,000 ng of total RNA. TCRdb reanalyzed the 5' RACE reads and collapses them to one entry per CDR3 protein, without DNA. This sample's table has a few hundred thousand distinct CDR3 sequences. This CDR3 is built from 15 residues. Germline V gives CDR1 MGHDK, CDR2 SYGVNS. Study observations and caveats: The analysis failed to separate different T cell subtypes.

The rearrangement uses TRBV25-1 and TRBJ2-5; TCRdb's D gene call, TRBD1, goes unchecked for lack of DNA. Sequencing used blood. This TCR came from a human donor with ulcerative colitis or Crohn's disease, or a healthy co-twin of an affected twin (not recorded which). CDR3 sequence reads: CASSYGTGVGETQYF.